A single sample gave rise to the 2 T cell receptor beta chains below, sequenced in a study of control samples from healthy donors and cancer patients. TCRdb keeps only in-frame clones here, not all; method: immunoSEQ multiplex PCR. This sample has 69,000 or so clones, with less than 95% found just once. Sequences were obtained from blood. These receptors all come from a woman aged 30 to 39 in good health.

CDR3 region: CASRAIELGRLGSPLHF. For the CDR3, the DNA is TGTGCCAGCCGGGCTATAGAGTTGGGGAGGCTGGGGTCACCCCTCCACTTT. The V and J genes are TRBV2 and TRBJ1-6; D unclear. Germline V gene data show CDR1 as SNHLY and CDR2 as FYNNEI. This CDR3 contains 17 residues. Trimming cost V 8 bases and J 10 bases, with 27 bases left between them.

The genes are TRBV4-2 and TRBJ2-1, with 11 bases that match TRBD2. The CDR3 consists of 15 residues. Germline loops: CDR1 LGHNA, CDR2 YNFKEQ. The V segment lost 4 bases and the J segment 7 bases; nucleotides outside the gene matches: 6. Here the CDR3 reads CASSPPSGGLNEQFF. CDR3 bases: TGTGCCAGCAGCCCTCCTAGCGGGGGGTTGAATGAGCAGTTCTTC.